The rows below give T cell receptor beta chains drawn from one sample of a study of cytomegalovirus exposure and HLA in healthy donors. Here immunoSEQ multiplex PCR was the method, and the copy in TCRdb shows in-frame clones only, minus some. Here the sample spans 50,000 or so clones, roughly three fifths being singletons. The sample taken for sequencing was PBMCs. All receptors derive from a human donor in good health. Both conserved end residues are part of each CDR3. Clone size, where shown, is once, few, many, or a class for clones that have expanded.

J,V,size,length,CDR3
TRBJ1-4,TRBV7-9,NA,16,CASSPPKGSPNEKLFF
TRBJ1-2,TRBV6-6,few,14,CASSYQGANYGYTF
TRBJ1-6,TRBV4-2,few,15,CASSPETRTGSPLHF
TRBJ1-4,TRBV5-6,few,15,CASSSDRTTNEKLFF
TRBJ2-5,TRBV19,NA,13,CASSGGAWETQYF
TRBJ1-6,TRBV10-1,NA,13,CASRTGFDSPLHF
TRBJ1-1,TRBV5-1,NA,15,CASSLYPRENTEAFF
TRBJ1-4,TRBV29-1,few,11,CSVGEDEKLFF
TRBJ2-7,TRBV19,few,15,CASSGGRGTDYEQYF
TRBJ1-1,TRBV5-6,few,14,CASHAGPGTPEAFF
TRBJ1-2,TRBV7-9,NA,15,CASSSPPGDRYGYTF
TRBJ1-1,TRBV4-3,few,15,CASRPGASGITEAFF
TRBJ1-3,TRBV5-8,NA,15,CASSLESYSGNTIYF
TRBJ1-4,TRBV7-9,few,14,CASSRTGSNEKLFF
TRBJ1-2,TRBV19,NA,15,CASSPDTRFNYGYTF
TRBJ2-3,TRBV7-9,NA,17,CASSLGAAGARTDTQYF
TRBJ1-1,TRBV6-1,few,17,CASSEAFGAAGACGAFF
TRBJ2-5,TRBV2,few,13,CASTHSEQETQYF
TRBJ2-7,TRBV4-1,NA,17,CASSQAGAGRGVYEQYF
TRBJ2-7,TRBV29-1,NA,11,CSASFRGEQYF
TRBJ1-6,TRBV4-1,NA,17,CASSQDGGSSYNSPLHF
TRBJ2-7,TRBV4-1,NA,12,CASSHRGSEQYF